The present T cell receptor (beta chain) was sequenced within a study of T cell responses to AZD1222 COVID-19 vaccine. General study results and limits: Only six people who got AZD1222 tested seropositive at baseline.

Assay: immunoSEQ multiplex PCR; the TCRdb copy retains only in-frame clones and omits some. Of about 130,000 clones detected, roughly 94% appear once; the ten largest clones hold around 6.6%. A remark on this clone: No antigen is known for it.

CDR3 length: 13 residues. Looked up from germline, CDR1 is MNHEY and CDR2 is SMNVEV (reference sequence). Between the trimmed V and J ends, which lost 6 bases and 1 base, there was a span of 9 bases. This clonotype was obtained from an adult in good health. Sequencing was performed on peripheral blood, taken on day 0 of AZD1222 vaccination. The V call is TRBV27, the J call TRBJ1-1; TRBD1 is a possible D gene (5 bases). CDR3 in amino acids: CASSEGTNTEAFF. The CDR3 nucleotides read TGTGCCAGCAGCGAAGGGACGAACACTGAAGCTTTCTTT.